This TCR beta chain stems from a study of T cell changes during pregnancy in multiple sclerosis. This CDR3 has 12 amino acids. The germline V and J ends were trimmed by 3 bases and 2 bases, with 6 bases remaining between them. Germline CDR1 SGHRS, CDR2 YFSETQ. The method was immunoSEQ multiplex PCR; TCRdb's version includes in-frame clones alone and lacks a portion of them. The table records about 32,000 clones, 89% of them present only once. The source was CD4+ T cells from peripheral blood mononuclear cells, collected after pregnancy. The source is a female donor in good health, enrolled as a control in a pregnancy study. The genes are TRBV5-1 and TRBJ2-7; D not certain. The CDR3 here is CASSSGAYEQYF. CDR3 bases: TGCGCCAGCAGCTCCGGTGCCTACGAGCAGTACTTC.